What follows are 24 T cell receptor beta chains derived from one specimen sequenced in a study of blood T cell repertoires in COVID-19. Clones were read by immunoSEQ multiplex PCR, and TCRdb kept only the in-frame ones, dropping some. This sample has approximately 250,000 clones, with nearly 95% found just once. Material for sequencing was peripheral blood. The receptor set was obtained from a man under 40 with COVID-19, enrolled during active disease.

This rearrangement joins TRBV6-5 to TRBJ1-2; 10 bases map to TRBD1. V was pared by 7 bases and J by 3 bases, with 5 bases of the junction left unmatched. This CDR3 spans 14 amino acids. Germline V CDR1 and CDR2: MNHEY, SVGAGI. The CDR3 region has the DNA TGTGCCAGCACCCCCGGGACAGGGGACTATGGCTACACCTTC. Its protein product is CASTPGTGDYGYTF.

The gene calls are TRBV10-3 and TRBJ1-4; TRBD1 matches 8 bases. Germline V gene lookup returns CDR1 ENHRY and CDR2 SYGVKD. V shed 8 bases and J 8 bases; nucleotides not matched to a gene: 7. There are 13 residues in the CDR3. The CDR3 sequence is CAIQQGGREKLFF. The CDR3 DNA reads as TGTGCCATCCAACAGGGGGGTCGGGAAAAACTGTTTTTT.

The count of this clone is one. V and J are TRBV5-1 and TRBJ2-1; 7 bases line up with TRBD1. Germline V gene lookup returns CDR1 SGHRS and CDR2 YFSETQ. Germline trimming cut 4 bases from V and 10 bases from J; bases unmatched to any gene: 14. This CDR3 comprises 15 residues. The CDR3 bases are TGCGCCAGCAGCGTACGACAGGGCACCCCTCGGGAGCAGTTCTTC. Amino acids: CASSVRQGTPREQFF.

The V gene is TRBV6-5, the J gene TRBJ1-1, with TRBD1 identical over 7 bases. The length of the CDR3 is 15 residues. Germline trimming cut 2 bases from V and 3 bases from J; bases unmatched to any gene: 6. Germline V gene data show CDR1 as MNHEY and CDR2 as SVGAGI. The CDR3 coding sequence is TGTGCCAGCAGTTACGATGGCAGGGGGGACACTGAAGCTTTCTTT. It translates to CASSYDGRGDTEAFF.

In nucleotides, the CDR3 is TGTGCCAGCAGCCAAGAGAGGGCCAGGGGGCGCGAAGCTTTCTTT. Translated: CASSQERARGREAFF. The chain carries TRBV4-2 and TRBJ1-1, with 8 positions matching TRBD1. In germline, CDR1 is LGHNA, CDR2 YNFKEQ. The V and J ends lost 0 bases and 8 bases, in that order; junction bases with no gene match: 8. This CDR3 is built from 15 residues.

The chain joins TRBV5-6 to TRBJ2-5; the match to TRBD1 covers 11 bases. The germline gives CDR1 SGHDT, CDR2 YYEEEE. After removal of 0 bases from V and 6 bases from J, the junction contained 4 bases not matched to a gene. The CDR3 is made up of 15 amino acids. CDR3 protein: CASSLGTGGRQTQYF. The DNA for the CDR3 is TGTGCCAGCAGCTTGGGGACAGGGGGCAGGCAGACCCAGTACTTC.

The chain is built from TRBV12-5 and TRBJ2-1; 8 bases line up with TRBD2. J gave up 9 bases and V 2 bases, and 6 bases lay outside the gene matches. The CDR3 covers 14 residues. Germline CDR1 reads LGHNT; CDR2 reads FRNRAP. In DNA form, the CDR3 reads TGTGCTAGTGGTTTGTCCGGGGGGGCCAGTGAGCAGTTCTTC. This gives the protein CASGLSGGASEQFF.

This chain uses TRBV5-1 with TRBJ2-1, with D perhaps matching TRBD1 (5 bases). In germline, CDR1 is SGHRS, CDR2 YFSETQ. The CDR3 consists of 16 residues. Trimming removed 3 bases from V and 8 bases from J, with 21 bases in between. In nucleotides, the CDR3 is TGCGCCAGCAGCTCAAAGGGGTCATCAGCCGGGTATGAGCAGTTCTTC. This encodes CASSSKGSSAGYEQFF.

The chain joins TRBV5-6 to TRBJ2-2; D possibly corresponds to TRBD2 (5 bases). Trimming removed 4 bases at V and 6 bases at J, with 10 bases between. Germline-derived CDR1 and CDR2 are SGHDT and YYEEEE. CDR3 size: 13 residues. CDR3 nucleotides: TGTGCCAGCAGCCCCGGACTGGCCGGGGAGCTGTTTTTT. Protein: CASSPGLAGELFF.

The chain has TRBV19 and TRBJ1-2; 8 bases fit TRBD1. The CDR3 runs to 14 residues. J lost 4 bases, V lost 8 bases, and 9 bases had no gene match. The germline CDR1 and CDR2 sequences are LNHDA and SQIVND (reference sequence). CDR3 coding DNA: TGTGCCAGTGAACAAGGGACAGGAATCTATGGCTACACCTTC. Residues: CASEQGTGIYGYTF.

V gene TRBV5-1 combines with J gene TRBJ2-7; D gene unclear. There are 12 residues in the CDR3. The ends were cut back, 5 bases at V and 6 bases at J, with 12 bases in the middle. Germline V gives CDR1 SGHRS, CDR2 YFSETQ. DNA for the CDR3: TGCGCCAGCAGGGCTGTTCGAGGCGAGCAGTACTTC. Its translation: CASRAVRGEQYF.

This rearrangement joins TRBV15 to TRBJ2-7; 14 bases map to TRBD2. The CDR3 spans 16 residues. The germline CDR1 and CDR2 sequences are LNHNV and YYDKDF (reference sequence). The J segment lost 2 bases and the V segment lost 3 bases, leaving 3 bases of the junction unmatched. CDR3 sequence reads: CATSRTTSGGAYEQYF. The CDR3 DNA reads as TGTGCCACCAGCAGGACGACTAGCGGGGGGGCCTACGAGCAGTACTTC.

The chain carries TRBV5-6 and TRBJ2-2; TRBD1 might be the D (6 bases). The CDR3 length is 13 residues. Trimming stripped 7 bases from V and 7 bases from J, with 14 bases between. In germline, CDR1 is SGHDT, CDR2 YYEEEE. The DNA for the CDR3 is TGTGCCAGCCGCGTGCAGGGGAGCGGGGAGCTGTTTTTT. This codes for CASRVQGSGELFF. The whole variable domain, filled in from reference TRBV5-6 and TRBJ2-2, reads DAGVTQSPTHLIKTRGQQVTLRCSPKSGHDTVSWYQQALGQGPQFIFQYYEEEERQRGNFPDRFSGHQFPNYSSELNVNALLLGDSALYLCASRVQGSGELFFGEGSRLTVL.

The CDR3 bases are TGTGCCAGCAGTTACTTCCTAGCGGGGTCCTACGAGCAGTACTTC. Its translation is CASSYFLAGSYEQYF. This chain joins TRBV6-5 and TRBJ2-7, with 9 nucleotides matching TRBD2. CDR3 length: 15 residues. After removal of 1 base from V and 1 base from J, the junction contained 2 bases not matched to a gene. Germline CDR1 reads MNHEY; CDR2 reads SVGAGI.

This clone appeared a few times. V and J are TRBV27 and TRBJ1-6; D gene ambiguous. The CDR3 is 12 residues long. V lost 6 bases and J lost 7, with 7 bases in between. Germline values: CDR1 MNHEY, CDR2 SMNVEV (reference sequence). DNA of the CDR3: TGTGCCAGCAGGGAGACGAATTCACCCCTCCACTTT. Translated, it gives CASRETNSPLHF.

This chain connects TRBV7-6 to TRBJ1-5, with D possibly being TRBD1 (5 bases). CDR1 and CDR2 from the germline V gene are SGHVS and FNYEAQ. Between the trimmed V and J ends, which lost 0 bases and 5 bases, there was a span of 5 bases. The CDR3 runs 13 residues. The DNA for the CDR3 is TGTGCCAGCAGCTTAGCCAGGGATCAGCCCCAGCATTTT. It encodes CASSLARDQPQHF.

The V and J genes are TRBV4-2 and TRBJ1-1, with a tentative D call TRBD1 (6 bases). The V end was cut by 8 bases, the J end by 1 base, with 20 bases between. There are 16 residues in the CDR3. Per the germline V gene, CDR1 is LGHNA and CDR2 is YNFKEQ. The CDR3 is CASGSQPGQRNTEAFF. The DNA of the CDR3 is TGTGCCAGCGGGAGTCAACCGGGACAACGGAACACTGAAGCTTTCTTT.

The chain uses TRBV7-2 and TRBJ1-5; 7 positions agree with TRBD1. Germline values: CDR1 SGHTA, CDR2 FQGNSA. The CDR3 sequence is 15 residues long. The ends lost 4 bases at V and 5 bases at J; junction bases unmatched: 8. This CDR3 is CASSSQAGGYQPQHF. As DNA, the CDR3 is TGTGCCAGCAGCTCCCAGGCAGGGGGGTATCAGCCCCAGCATTTT.

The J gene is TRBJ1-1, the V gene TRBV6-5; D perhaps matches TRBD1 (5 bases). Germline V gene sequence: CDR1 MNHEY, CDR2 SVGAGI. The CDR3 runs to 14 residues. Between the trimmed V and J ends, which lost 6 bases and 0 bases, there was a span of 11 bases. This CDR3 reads CASRAGGMNTEAFF. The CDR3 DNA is TGTGCCAGCAGAGCCGGGGGAATGAACACTGAAGCTTTCTTT.

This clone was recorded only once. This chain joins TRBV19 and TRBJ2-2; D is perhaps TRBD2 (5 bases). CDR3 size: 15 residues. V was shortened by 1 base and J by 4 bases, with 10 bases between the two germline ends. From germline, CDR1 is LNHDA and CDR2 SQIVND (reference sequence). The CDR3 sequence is CASSIGSGSTGELFF. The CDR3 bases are TGTGCCAGTAGTATAGGGTCGGGAAGCACCGGGGAGCTGTTTTTT.

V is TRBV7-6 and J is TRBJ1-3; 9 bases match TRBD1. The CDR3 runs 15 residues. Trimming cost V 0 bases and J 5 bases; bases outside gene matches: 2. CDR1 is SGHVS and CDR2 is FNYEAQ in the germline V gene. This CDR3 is CASSLAQGARNTIYF. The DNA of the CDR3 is TGTGCCAGCAGCTTAGCACAGGGGGCCCGAAACACCATATATTTT.

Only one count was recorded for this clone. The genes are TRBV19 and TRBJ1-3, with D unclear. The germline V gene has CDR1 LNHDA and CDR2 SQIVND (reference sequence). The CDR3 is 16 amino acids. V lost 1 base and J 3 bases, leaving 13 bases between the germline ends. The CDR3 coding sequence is TGTGCCAGTAGTATAGTACACAGAGAGAATGGAAACACCATATATTTT. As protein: CASSIVHRENGNTIYF.

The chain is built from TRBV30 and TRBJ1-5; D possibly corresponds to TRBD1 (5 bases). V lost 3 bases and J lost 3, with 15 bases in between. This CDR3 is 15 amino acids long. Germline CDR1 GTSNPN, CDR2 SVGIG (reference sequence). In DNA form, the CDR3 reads TGTGCCTGGAGGTCGGCGGGGGGTCTCAATCAGCCCCAGCATTTT. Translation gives CAWRSAGGLNQPQHF. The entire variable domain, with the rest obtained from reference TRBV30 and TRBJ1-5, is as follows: SQTIHQWPATLVQPVGSPLSLECTVEGTSNPNLYWYRQAAGRGLQLLFYSVGIGQISSEVPQNLSASRPQDRQFILSSKKLLLSDSGFYLCAWRSAGGLNQPQHFGDGTRLSIL.

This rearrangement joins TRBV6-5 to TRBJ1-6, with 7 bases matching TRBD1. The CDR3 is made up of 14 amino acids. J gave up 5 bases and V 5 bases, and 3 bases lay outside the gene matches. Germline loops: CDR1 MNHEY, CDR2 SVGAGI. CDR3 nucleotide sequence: TGTGCCAGCAGTCGGGACAGTCATAATTCACCCCTCCACTTT. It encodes CASSRDSHNSPLHF.